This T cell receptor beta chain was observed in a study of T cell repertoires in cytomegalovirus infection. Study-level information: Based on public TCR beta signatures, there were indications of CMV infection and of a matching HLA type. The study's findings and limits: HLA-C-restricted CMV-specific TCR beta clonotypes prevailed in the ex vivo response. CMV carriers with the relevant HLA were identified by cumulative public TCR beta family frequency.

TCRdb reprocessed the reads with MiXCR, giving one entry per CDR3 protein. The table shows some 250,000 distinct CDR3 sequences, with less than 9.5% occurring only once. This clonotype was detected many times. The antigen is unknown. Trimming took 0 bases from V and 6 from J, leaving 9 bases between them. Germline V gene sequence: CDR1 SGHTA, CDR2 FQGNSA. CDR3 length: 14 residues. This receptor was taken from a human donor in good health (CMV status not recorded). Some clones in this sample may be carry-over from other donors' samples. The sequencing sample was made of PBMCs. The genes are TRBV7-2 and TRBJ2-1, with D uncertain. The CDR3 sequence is CASSLAPGPNEQFF. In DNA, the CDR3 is TGTGCCAGCAGCTTAGCTCCGGGTCCCAATGAGCAGTTCTTC.